This passage covers 25 T cell receptor beta chains from one sample sequenced in a study of cytomegalovirus exposure and HLA in healthy donors. In the PCR, 60 Vbeta and 13 Jbeta primers were used. The repertoire was sequenced with immunoSEQ multiplex PCR; TCRdb's copy has only in-frame clones and lacks some. The sample includes under 200,000 clones, 80% to 90% of them seen just once. Sequenced material: PBMCs. These receptors originate from a man aged 45-65 years in good health and CMV-seropositive.

The sample holds one count of this clone. Other nucleotide sequences in the sample specify the same CDR3. The rearrangement links TRBV19 to TRBJ1-1; possibly TRBD1 for D (5 bases). The CDR3 loop spans 14 amino acids. In germline, CDR1 is LNHDA, CDR2 SQIVND (reference sequence). V was trimmed by 1 base and J by 0 bases, leaving 6 bases between them. The CDR3 protein is CASSIGQMNTEAFF. The CDR3 bases are TGTGCCAGTAGTATAGGACAGATGAACACTGAAGCTTTCTTT.

This chain links TRBV5-1 with TRBJ2-5; 8 bases fit TRBD2. Germline CDR1 is SGHRS and CDR2 is YFSETQ. The V and J ends lost 6 bases and 4 bases, in that order; junction bases with no gene match: 8. This CDR3 has 14 amino acids. The CDR3 spells CASKPGREGETQYF. CDR3 bases: TGCGCCAGCAAACCCGGGAGGGAGGGAGAGACCCAGTACTTC. The full variable domain, rest sourced from reference TRBV5-1 and TRBJ2-5, is KAGVTQTPRYLIKTRGQQVTLSCSPISGHRSVSWYQQTPGQGLQFLFEYFSETQRNKGNFPGRFSGRQFSNSRSEMNVSTLELGDSALYLCASKPGREGETQYFGPGTRLLVL.

The chain joins TRBV7-9 to TRBJ2-2; TRBD2 matches at 11 bases. The CDR3 has 14 residues. Germline trimming cut 5 bases from V and 6 bases from J; bases unmatched to any gene: 2. Per the germline V gene, CDR1 is SEHNR and CDR2 is FQNEAQ (reference sequence). The CDR3 nucleotides read TGTGCCAGCAGCGATAGCGGGAGGGCCGGGGAGCTGTTTTTT. Translated, it gives CASSDSGRAGELFF.

The V call is TRBV2, the J call TRBJ1-2; the D is unclear. V was cut by 1 base and J by 2 bases, with 8 bases left in between. The CDR3 runs 14 residues. Germline V gene sequence: CDR1 SNHLY, CDR2 FYNNEI. The CDR3 DNA reads TGTGCCAGCAGTGAAGGGCGGTCCAACTATGGCTACACCTTC. Encoded protein: CASSEGRSNYGYTF. The full variable domain, completed using reference TRBV2 and TRBJ1-2, is EPEVTQTPSHQVTQMGQEVILRCVPISNHLYFYWYRQILGQKVEFLVSFYNNEISEKSEIFDDQFSVERPDGSNFTLKIRSTKLEDSAMYFCASSEGRSNYGYTFGSGTRLTVV.

As for this clone: The junction does not match germline at one end; this may be a read error. This chain uses TRBV9 with TRBJ1-2; 7 positions agree with TRBD1. Germline values: CDR1 SGDLS, CDR2 YYNGEE. This CDR3 has 11 residues. The CDR3 spells CASSPITGQAF. In DNA, the CDR3 is TGTGCCAGCAGCCCTATAACCGGACAGGCCTTC.

The chain combines TRBV14 with TRBJ1-1; possible D gene TRBD1, 5 bases. V was trimmed by 5 bases and J by 3 bases, leaving 19 bases between them. Germline CDR1 is SGHDN and CDR2 is FVKESK. This CDR3 region has 16 residues. Here the CDR3 reads CASSSMLGREYTEAFF. CDR3 nucleotide sequence: TGTGCCAGCAGCTCCATGTTGGGGCGAGAGTACACTGAAGCTTTCTTT.

The chain couples TRBV11-3 to TRBJ1-1; D gene unclear. This CDR3 spans 16 amino acids. CDR1 and CDR2 (germline): SGHNT, YENEEA. Trimming shortened V by 0 bases and J by 1 base, and 12 bases separated the two germline ends. The CDR3 protein is CASSLDLTASNTEAFF. The CDR3 DNA reads as TGTGCCAGCAGCTTAGATCTCACAGCTTCGAACACTGAAGCTTTCTTT.

The chain is built from TRBV4-2 and TRBJ1-1, with a weak D call TRBD1 (5 bases). Trimming took 0 bases from V and 5 from J, leaving 16 bases between them. Germline lookup yields CDR1 LGHNA and CDR2 YNFKEQ. The CDR3 extends over 16 amino acids. In DNA, the CDR3 is TGTGCCAGCAGCCAAGACCCCTTCGCAGGGAAAACTGAAGCTTTCTTT. This sequence encodes CASSQDPFAGKTEAFF.

The chain combines TRBV2 with TRBJ1-2; no definite D call. Germline lookup yields CDR1 SNHLY and CDR2 FYNNEI. V was cut by 4 bases and J by 2 bases, with 11 bases left in between. CDR3 length: 14 amino acids. In DNA form, the CDR3 reads TGTGCCAGCAGTGTCCGGACTGGGAACTATGGCTACACCTTC. Its protein is CASSVRTGNYGYTF.

V is TRBV4-2 and J is TRBJ2-2; 8 bases line up with TRBD2. Germline assignment: CDR1 LGHNA and CDR2 YNFKEQ. This CDR3 has 18 amino acids. Germline trimming cut 1 base from V and 3 bases from J; bases unmatched to any gene: 10. The DNA for the CDR3 is TGTGCCAGCAGCCAAGTGGGGCGGGGGGCGTCTGACACCGGGGAGCTGTTTTTT. It codes for CASSQVGRGASDTGELFF.

The chain combines TRBV27 with TRBJ1-2; 12 positions agree with TRBD1. The ends lost 0 bases at V and 2 bases at J; junction bases unmatched: 1. Per the germline V gene, CDR1 is MNHEY and CDR2 is SMNVEV (reference sequence). CDR3 length: 16 amino acids. This chain's CDR3 is CASSLSGTGGNYGYTF. The CDR3 region has the DNA TGTGCCAGCAGTTTATCGGGGACAGGGGGCAACTATGGCTACACCTTC.

This clone was seen once. V gene TRBV2 combines with J gene TRBJ1-6; D may be TRBD1 (5 bases). The CDR3 length is 13 residues. Germline V gene sequence: CDR1 SNHLY, CDR2 FYNNEI. V shed 6 bases and J shed 7 bases, with 10 bases lying between them. The CDR3 nucleotides are TGTGCCAGCAGAGACCAGGGAAATTCACCCCTCCACTTT. It codes for CASRDQGNSPLHF. The whole variable domain, remainder taken from reference TRBV2 and TRBJ1-6, is EPEVTQTPSHQVTQMGQEVILRCVPISNHLYFYWYRQILGQKVEFLVSFYNNEISEKSEIFDDQFSVERPDGSNFTLKIRSTKLEDSAMYFCASRDQGNSPLHFGNGTRLTVT.

The chain carries TRBV7-8 and TRBJ2-7; 14 nucleotides align to TRBD2. The CDR3 covers 17 residues. After removal of 5 bases from V and 5 bases from J, the junction contained 11 bases not matched to a gene. CDR1 is SGHVS and CDR2 is FQNEAQ in the germline V gene. The DNA for the CDR3 is TGTGCCAGCAGCCTCCTACGGACTAGCGGGGGGTCCCACGAGCAGTACTTC. Residues: CASSLLRTSGGSHEQYF.

This clone was detected a few times. V usage is TRBV2 and J usage is TRBJ1-2; unclear D gene. Germline CDR1 SNHLY, CDR2 FYNNEI. Trimming took 7 bases from V and 0 from J, leaving 9 bases between them. The CDR3 is made up of 13 amino acids. The CDR3 region has the DNA TGTGCCAGCAAAACGGGAGCTAACTATGGCTACACCTTC. It translates to CASKTGANYGYTF.

V usage is TRBV5-6 and J usage is TRBJ2-7; 8 bases align to TRBD2. V shed 4 bases, J shed 4 bases, and the junction held 13 bases outside the gene matches. Germline CDR1 and CDR2: SGHDT and YYEEEE. This CDR3 is 16 amino acids long. CDR3 sequence (DNA): TGTGCCAGCAGCCCGGAGCGGGGGAACCCCCCTTACGAGCAGTACTTC. Amino acids: CASSPERGNPPYEQYF.

The V call is TRBV4-1, the J call TRBJ1-1; 8 bases line up with TRBD1. The CDR3 consists of 14 residues. V lost 11 bases and J lost 4; bases outside the gene matches: 12. CDR1 is MGHRA, CDR2 YSYEKL, per germline. CDR3 sequence: CAVSSRQGTTEAFF. As DNA, the CDR3 is TGCGCCGTCTCCTCCAGACAGGGGACCACTGAAGCTTTCTTT.

This clone came up a few times. The J gene is TRBJ2-5, the V gene TRBV4-1; maybe TRBD1 (5 bases). Trimming removed 0 bases at V and 5 bases at J, with 13 bases between. This CDR3 has 15 residues. The V gene's germline CDR1 is MGHRA and CDR2 YSYEKL. The CDR3 region is CASSQDGAGSETQYF. CDR3 coding DNA: TGCGCCAGCAGCCAAGATGGGGCAGGTTCGGAGACCCAGTACTTC.

V and J are TRBV7-9 and TRBJ2-5, with 10 bases lining up with TRBD1. With 2 bases clipped from V and 4 bases from J, the junction kept 10 bases outside the gene matches. From germline, CDR1 is SEHNR and CDR2 FQNEAQ (reference sequence). This CDR3 spans 17 amino acids. CDR3 loop: CASSLTQGQGMGETQYF. CDR3 nucleotides: TGTGCCAGCAGCTTAACCCAGGGACAGGGGATGGGAGAGACCCAGTACTTC.

The J gene is TRBJ1-2, the V gene TRBV9; 10 bases align to TRBD1. V shed 3 bases and J 8 bases; nucleotides not matched to a gene: 16. From germline, CDR1 is SGDLS and CDR2 YYNGEE. The CDR3 loop spans 17 amino acids. This chain's CDR3 is CASSAAGTGVPPVGYTF. In DNA form, the CDR3 reads TGTGCCAGCAGCGCGGCCGGGACAGGGGTACCCCCAGTGGGCTACACCTTC.

The gene calls are TRBV27 and TRBJ2-5; 8 bases are shared with TRBD1. This CDR3 has 16 amino acids. Germline V lookup: CDR1 MNHEY, CDR2 SMNVEV (reference sequence). V lost 6 bases and J lost 5; bases outside the gene matches: 14. CDR3 sequence reads: CASRDRADYRLETQYF. The CDR3 nucleotides are TGTGCCAGCAGGGACAGGGCCGATTATCGTCTCGAGACCCAGTACTTC.

The J gene is TRBJ2-5, the V gene TRBV19, with TRBD2 matching 12 bases. The CDR3 is 13 amino acids. V lost 6 bases and J lost 4; bases outside the gene matches: 0. The germline V gene has CDR1 LNHDA and CDR2 SQIVND (reference sequence). The CDR3, as DNA: TGTGCCAGTAGACTAGCGGGGGGAGAGACCCAGTACTTC. Translating it yields CASRLAGGETQYF.

The CDR3 DNA follows: TGCGCCAGCAGCTTGGTGACTAGCGGGGGTCCGAGCTCCTACAATGAGCAGTTCTTC. Translation gives CASSLVTSGGPSSYNEQFF. The gene calls are TRBV5-1 and TRBJ2-1; TRBD2 matches at 12 bases. Trimming cost V 0 bases and J 0 bases; bases outside gene matches: 7. CDR1 SGHRS and CDR2 YFSETQ come from the germline V gene. The CDR3 is 19 residues long.

As concerns this clone: The sample contains more than one DNA sequence encoding this CDR3. The V and J genes are TRBV7-9 and TRBJ2-5; D possibly corresponds to TRBD1 (5 bases). The V and J ends lost 3 bases and 5 bases respectively, with 13 bases between them. Germline assignment: CDR1 SEHNR and CDR2 FQNEAQ (reference sequence). The CDR3 extends over 14 amino acids. The CDR3 here is CASSFSGRAETQYF. The CDR3 coding sequence is TGTGCCAGCAGCTTTAGTGGCAGGGCCGAGACCCAGTACTTC.

The chain joins TRBV19 to TRBJ1-5; TRBD1 aligns across 8 bases. Germline V gene data show CDR1 as LNHDA and CDR2 as SQIVND (reference sequence). The CDR3 has 12 residues. Trimming at V came to 5 bases and at J to 12 bases, leaving 6 bases not matched to a gene. The CDR3 sequence is CASSAQTGDQHF. The CDR3, as DNA: TGTGCCAGTAGTGCCCAGACAGGGGACCAGCATTTT.

V and J are TRBV11-1 and TRBJ2-1; 11 positions agree with TRBD2. CDR3 length: 16 residues. Germline V gene sequence: CDR1 SGHAT, CDR2 FQDESV (reference sequence). J gave up 8 bases and V 0 bases, and 6 bases lay outside the gene matches. Here the CDR3 DNA reads TGTGCCAGCAGCTTAGCGGGGACTAGCGGTTTCTATGAGCAGTTCTTC. Protein: CASSLAGTSGFYEQFF.